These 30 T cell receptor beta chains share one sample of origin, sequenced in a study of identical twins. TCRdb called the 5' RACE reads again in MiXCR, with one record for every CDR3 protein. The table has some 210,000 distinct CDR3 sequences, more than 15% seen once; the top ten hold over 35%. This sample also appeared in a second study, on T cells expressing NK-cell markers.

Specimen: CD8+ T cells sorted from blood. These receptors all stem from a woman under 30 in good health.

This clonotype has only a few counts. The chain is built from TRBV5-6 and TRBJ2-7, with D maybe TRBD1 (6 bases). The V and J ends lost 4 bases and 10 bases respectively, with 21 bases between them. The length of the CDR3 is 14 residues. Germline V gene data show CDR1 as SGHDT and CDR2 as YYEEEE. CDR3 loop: CASSPGPTGLDQYF. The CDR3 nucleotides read TGTGCCAGCAGCCCGGGCCCCACAGGGCTCGATCAGTACTTC.

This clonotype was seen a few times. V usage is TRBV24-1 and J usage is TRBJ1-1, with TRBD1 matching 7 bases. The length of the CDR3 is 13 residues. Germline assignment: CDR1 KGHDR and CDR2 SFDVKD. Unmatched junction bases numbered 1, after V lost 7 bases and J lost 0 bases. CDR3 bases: TGTGCCACCAGACAGGGGATGAACACTGAAGCTTTCTTT. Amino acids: CATRQGMNTEAFF.

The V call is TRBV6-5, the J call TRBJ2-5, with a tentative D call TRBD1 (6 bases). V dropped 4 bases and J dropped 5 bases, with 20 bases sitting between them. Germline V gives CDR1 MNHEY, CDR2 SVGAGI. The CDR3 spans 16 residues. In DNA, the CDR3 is TGTGCCAGCAGTTCGCCAGGGACAACGTCGGGGGAGACCCAGTACTTC. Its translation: CASSSPGTTSGETQYF.

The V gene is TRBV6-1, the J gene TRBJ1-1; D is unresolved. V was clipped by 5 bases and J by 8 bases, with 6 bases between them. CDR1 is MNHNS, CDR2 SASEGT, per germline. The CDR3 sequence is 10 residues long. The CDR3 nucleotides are TGTGCCAGCAGTCAAACCGAAGCTTTCTTT. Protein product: CASSQTEAFF.

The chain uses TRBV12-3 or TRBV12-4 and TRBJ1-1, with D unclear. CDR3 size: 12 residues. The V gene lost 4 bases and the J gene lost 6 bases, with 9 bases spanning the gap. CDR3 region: CASSYLMAEAFF. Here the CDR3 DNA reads TGTGCCAGCAGTTATCTCATGGCTGAAGCTTTCTTT.

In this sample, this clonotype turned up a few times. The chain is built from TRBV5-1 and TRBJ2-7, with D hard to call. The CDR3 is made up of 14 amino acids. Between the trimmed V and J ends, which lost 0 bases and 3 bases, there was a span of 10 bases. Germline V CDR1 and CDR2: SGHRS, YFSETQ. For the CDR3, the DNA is TGCGCCAGCAGCTTGGCGGAAAGAAGCTACGAGCAGTACTTC. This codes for CASSLAERSYEQYF.

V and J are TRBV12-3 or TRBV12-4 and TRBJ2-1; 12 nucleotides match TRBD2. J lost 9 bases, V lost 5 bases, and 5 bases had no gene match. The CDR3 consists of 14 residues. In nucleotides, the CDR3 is TGTGCCAGCAGTCCTAGCGGGGGGGCGACTGAGCAGTTCTTC. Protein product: CASSPSGGATEQFF.

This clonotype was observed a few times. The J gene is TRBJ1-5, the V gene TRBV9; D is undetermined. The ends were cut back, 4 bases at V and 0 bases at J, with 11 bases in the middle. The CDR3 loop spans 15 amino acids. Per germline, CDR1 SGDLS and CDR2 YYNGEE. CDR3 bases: TGTGCCAGCAGCCCCAACGGTTATAGCAATCAGCCCCAGCATTTT. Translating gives CASSPNGYSNQPQHF.

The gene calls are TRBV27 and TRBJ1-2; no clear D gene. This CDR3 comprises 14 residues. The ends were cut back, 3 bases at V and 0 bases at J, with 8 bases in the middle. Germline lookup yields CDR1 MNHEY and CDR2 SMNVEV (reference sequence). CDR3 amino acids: CASSLGGPNYGYTF. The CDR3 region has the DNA TGTGCCAGCAGTTTGGGAGGGCCTAACTATGGCTACACCTTC.

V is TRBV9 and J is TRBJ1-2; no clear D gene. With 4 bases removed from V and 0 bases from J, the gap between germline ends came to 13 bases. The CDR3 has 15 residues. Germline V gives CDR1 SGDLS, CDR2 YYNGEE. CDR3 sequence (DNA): TGTGCCAGCAGCACCCCAGGTCGAGCTAACTATGGCTACACCTTC. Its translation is CASSTPGRANYGYTF.

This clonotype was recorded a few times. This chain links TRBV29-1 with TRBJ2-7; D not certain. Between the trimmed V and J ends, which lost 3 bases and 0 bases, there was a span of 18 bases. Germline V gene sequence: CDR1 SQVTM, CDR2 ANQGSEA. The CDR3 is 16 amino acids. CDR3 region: CSVEGKGGVSSYEQYF. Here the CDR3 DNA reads TGCAGCGTTGAGGGGAAGGGCGGCGTGAGCTCCTACGAGCAGTACTTC.

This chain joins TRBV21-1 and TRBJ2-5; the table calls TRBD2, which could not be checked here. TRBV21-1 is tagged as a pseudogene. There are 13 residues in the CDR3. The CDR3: CASSQRRGGTQYF. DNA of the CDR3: TGTGCCAGCAGCCAACGGAGGGGTGGGACCCAGTACTTC.

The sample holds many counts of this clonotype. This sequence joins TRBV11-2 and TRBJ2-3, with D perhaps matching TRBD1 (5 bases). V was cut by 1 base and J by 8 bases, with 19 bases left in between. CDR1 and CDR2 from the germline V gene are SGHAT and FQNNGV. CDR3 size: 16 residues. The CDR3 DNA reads TGTGCCAGCAGCTTAGTATATGGTATAAGAAGGGGTACGCAGTATTTT. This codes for CASSLVYGIRRGTQYF.

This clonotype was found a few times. CDR3 in DNA: TGTGCCAGCAGTGAATGGGCGGACGACAATGAGCAGTTCTTC. It translates to CASSEWADDNEQFF. The chain joins TRBV6-1 to TRBJ2-1; D call uncertain. Trimming took 2 bases from V and 5 from J, leaving 10 bases between them. This CDR3 comprises 14 residues. The germline gives CDR1 MNHNS, CDR2 SASEGT.

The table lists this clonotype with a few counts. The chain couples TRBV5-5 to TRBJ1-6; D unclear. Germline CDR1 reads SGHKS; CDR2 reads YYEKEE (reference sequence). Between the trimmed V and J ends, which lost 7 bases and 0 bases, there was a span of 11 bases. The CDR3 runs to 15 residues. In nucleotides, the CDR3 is TGTGCCAGCGGGAGACTGAGCTCCTATAATTCACCCCTCCACTTT. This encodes CASGRLSSYNSPLHF. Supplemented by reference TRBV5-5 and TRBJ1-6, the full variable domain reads DAGVTQSPTHLIKTRGQQVTLRCSPISGHKSVSWYQQVLGQGPQFIFQYYEKEERGRGNFPDRFSARQFPNYSSELNVNALLLGDSALYLCASGRLSSYNSPLHFGNGTRLTVT.

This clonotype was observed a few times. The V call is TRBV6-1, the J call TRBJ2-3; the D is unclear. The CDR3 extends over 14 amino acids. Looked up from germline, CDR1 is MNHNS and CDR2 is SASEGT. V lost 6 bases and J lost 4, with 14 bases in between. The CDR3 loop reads CASSPLATADTQYF. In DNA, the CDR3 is TGTGCCAGCAGCCCTCTTGCTACGGCAGATACGCAGTATTTT.

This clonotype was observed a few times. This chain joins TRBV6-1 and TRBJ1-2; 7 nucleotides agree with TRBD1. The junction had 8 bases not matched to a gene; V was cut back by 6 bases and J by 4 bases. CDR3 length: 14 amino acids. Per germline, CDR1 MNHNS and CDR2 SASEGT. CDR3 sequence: CASSSGQVGYGYTF. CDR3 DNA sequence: TGTGCCAGCAGCTCCGGACAGGTCGGCTATGGCTACACCTTC.

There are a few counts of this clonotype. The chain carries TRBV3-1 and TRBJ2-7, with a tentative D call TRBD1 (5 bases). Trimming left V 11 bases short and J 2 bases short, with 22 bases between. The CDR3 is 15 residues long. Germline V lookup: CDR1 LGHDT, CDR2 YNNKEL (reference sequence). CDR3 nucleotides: TGTGCCTCCAGCCAGGGCCCCACAACTACCTACGAGCAGTACTTC. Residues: CASSQGPTTTYEQYF.

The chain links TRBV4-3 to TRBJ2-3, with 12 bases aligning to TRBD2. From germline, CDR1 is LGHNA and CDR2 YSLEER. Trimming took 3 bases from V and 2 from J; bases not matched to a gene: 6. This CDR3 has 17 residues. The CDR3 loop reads CASSQGLAGLPTDTQYF. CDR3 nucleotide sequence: TGCGCCAGCAGCCAGGGACTAGCGGGTCTCCCCACAGATACGCAGTATTTT.

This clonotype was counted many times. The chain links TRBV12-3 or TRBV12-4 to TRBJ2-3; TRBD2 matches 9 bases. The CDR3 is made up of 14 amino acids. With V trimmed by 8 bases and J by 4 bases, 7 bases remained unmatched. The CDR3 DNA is TGTGCCAGCGGGCGGGGGGGCCTCGCAGATACGCAGTATTTT. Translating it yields CASGRGGLADTQYF.

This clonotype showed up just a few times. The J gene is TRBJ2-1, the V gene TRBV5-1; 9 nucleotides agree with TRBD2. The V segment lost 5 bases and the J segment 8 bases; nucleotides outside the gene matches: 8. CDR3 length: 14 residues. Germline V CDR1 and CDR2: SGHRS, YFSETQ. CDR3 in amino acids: CASRGTSPKDEQFF. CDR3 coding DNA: TGCGCCAGCAGAGGGACTAGCCCGAAGGATGAGCAGTTCTTC. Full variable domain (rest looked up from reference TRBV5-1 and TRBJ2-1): KAGVTQTPRYLIKTRGQQVTLSCSPISGHRSVSWYQQTPGQGLQFLFEYFSETQRNKGNFPGRFSGRQFSNSRSEMNVSTLELGDSALYLCASRGTSPKDEQFFGPGTRLTVL.

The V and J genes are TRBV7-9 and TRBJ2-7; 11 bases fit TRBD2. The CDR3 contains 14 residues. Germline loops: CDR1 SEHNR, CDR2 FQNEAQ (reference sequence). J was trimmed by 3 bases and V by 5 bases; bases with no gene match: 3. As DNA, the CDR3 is TGTGCCAGCAGCAGCGGGACTAGCGGCTACGAGCAGTACTTC. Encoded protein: CASSSGTSGYEQYF.

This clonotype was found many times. The CDR3 nucleotides are TGTGCCAGTAGTTGGGGAGGGACTGAAGCTTTCTTT. This sequence encodes CASSWGGTEAFF. V gene TRBV19 combines with J gene TRBJ1-1, with D unresolved. The CDR3 extends over 12 amino acids. The germline V gene encodes CDR1 LNHDA and CDR2 SQIVND (reference sequence). Trimming removed 5 bases at V and 5 bases at J, with 9 bases between.

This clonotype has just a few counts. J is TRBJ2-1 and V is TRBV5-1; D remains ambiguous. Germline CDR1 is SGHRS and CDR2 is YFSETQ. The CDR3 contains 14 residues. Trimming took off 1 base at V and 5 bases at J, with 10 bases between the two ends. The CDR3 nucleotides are TGCGCCAGCAGCTTGTACTACGGTAACAATGAGCAGTTCTTC. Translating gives CASSLYYGNNEQFF.

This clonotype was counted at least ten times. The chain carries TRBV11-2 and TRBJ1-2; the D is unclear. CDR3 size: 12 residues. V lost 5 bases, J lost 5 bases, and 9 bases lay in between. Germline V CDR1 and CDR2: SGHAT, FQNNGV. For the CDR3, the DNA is TGTGCCAGCAGCGCGGTGGGGTATGGCTACACCTTC. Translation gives CASSAVGYGYTF.

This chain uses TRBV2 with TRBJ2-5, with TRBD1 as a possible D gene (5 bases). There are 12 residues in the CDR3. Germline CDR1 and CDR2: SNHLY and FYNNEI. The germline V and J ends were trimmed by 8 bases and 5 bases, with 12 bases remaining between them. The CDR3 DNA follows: TGTGCCAGCCAGGGTAGTCATGAGACCCAGTACTTC. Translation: CASQGSHETQYF.

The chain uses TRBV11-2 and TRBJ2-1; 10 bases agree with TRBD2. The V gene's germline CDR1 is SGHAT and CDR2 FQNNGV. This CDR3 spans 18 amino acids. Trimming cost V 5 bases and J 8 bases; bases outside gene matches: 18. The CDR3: CASSPLREKASGSDEQFF. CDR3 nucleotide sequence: TGTGCCAGCAGCCCCCTAAGAGAGAAAGCTAGCGGGAGCGATGAGCAGTTCTTC.

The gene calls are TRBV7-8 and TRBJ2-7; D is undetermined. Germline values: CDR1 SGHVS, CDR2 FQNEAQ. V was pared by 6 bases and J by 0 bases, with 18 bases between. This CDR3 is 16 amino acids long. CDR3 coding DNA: TGTGCCAGCAGTTTACCCCTGGGGTTAAGCTCCTACGAGCAGTACTTC. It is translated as CASSLPLGLSSYEQYF.

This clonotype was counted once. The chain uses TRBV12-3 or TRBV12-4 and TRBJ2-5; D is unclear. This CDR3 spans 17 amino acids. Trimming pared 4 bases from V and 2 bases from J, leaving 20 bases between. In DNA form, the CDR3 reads TGTGCCAGCAGTTCTTCCACCTCACCGGGTCGACAAGAGACCCAGTACTTC. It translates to CASSSSTSPGRQETQYF.

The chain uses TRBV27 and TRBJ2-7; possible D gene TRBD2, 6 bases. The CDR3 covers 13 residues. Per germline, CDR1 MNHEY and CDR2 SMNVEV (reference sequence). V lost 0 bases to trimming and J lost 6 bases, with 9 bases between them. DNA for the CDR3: TGTGCCAGCAGTTTATCGATGGGGGGCGAGCAGTACTTC. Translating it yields CASSLSMGGEQYF.